This TCR beta chain was recovered during a study of T cell responses to AZD1222 COVID-19 vaccine. This clone was observed a few times. Other DNA sequences of this sample code for an identical CDR3. Some clones are missing from TCRdb's copy, which holds only in-frame ones; the method was immunoSEQ multiplex PCR. This table has more than 100,000 clones, over 75% appearing once. The V end was cut by 3 bases, the J end by 4 bases, with 3 bases between. The CDR3 spans 11 residues. Specimen: peripheral blood, collected on day 0 of AZD1222 vaccination. The V call is TRBV12-3 or TRBV12-4, the J call TRBJ1-1, with unresolved D. The sequence was obtained from an adult in good health. The CDR3 DNA reads TGTGCCAGCAGTTTGGGCACTGAAGCTTTCTTT. Its translation: CASSLGTEAFF.